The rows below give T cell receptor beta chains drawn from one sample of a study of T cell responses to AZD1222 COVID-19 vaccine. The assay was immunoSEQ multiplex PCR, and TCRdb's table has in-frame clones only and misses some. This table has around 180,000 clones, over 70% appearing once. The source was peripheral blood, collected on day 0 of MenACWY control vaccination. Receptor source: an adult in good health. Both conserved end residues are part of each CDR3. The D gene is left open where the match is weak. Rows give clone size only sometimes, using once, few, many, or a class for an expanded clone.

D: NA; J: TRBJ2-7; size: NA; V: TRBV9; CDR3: CASSPSVDSTYEQYF; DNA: TGTGCCAGCAGCCCATCGGTGGACAGTACCTACGAGCAGTACTTC
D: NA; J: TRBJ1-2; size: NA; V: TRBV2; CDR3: CASSESVIYGYTF; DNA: TGTGCCAGCAGTGAATCAGTTATCTATGGCTACACCTTC
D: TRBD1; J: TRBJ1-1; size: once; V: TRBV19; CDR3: CASSRGTENTEAFF; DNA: TGTGCCAGTAGTAGGGGGACAGAGAACACTGAAGCTTTCTTT
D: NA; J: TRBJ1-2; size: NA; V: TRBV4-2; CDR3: CASSQGAQGRGGGYTF; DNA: TGTGCCAGCAGCCAAGGTGCTCAGGGGCGAGGCGGAGGCTACACCTTC
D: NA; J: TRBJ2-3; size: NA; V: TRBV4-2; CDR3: CASSQIRTDTQYF; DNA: TGTGCCAGCAGCCAGATTAGAACAGATACGCAGTATTTT
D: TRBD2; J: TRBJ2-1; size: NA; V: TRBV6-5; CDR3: CASSQRGGADEQFF; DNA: TGTGCCAGCAGCCAACGGGGGGGAGCCGATGAGCAGTTCTTC
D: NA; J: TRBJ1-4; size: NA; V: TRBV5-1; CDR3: CASSQGTTTNEKLFF; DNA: TGCGCCAGCAGCCAAGGGACAACAACTAATGAAAAACTGTTTTTT
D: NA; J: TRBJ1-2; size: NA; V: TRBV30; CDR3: CAWNYRGEGAGYTF; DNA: TGTGCCTGGAATTACCGGGGGGAAGGGGCTGGCTACACCTTC
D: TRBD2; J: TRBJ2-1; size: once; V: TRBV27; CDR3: CASSFSSGLANEQFF; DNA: TGTGCCAGCAGTTTCTCCTCGGGACTAGCAAATGAGCAGTTCTTC
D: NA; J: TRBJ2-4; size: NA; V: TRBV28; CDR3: CASYGFGAKNIQYF; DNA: TGTGCCAGCTATGGGTTTGGGGCCAAAAACATTCAGTACTTC
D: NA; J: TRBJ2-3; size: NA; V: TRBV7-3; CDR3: CASSLMGSVRTDTQYF; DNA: TGTGCCAGCAGCTTAATGGGGTCGGTTCGCACAGATACGCAGTATTTT
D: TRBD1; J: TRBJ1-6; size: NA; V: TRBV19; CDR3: CASSMRGLKNSPLHF; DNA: TGTGCCAGTAGTATGAGGGGGCTTAAGAATTCACCCCTCCACTTT
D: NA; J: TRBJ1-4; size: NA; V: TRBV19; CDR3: CASSYRVPTNEKLFF; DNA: TGTGCCAGTAGTTATAGGGTCCCAACTAATGAAAAACTGTTTTTT
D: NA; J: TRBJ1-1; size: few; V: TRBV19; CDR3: CASSIDPRGRGAFF; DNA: TGTGCCAGTAGTATAGACCCGCGTGGCCGTGGAGCTTTCTTT
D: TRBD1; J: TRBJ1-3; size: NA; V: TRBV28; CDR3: CASSLTGQFSGNTIYF; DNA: TGTGCCAGCAGCCTTACGGGACAGTTCTCTGGAAACACCATATATTTT
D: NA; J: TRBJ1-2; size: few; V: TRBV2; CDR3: CASSEDRQWSYTF; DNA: TGTGCCAGCAGTGAAGACAGGCAGTGGAGCTACACCTTC